This passage covers 25 T cell receptor beta chains from one sample sequenced in a study of CD8+ T cells in alopecia areata. Following RNA extraction, reverse transcription yielded cDNA that acted as the sequencing template. The method was immunoSEQ multiplex PCR; TCRdb's version includes in-frame clones alone and lacks a portion of them. The sample presents 2,500 to 3,500 clones, none singletons. The time point: mouse skin 3 weeks after grafting. This specimen consisted of skin, obtained at week 3. The receptors stem from a C3H/HeJ mouse with alopecia areata. MHC haplotype: H2-k.

This clone was detected ten times or more. Gene names denote mouse genes. The read finishes 4 residues shy of the CDR3 end, and the germline J gene is used to complete it. V is TRBV13-3 and J is TRBJ2-3; 7 bases align to TRBD2. This CDR3 has 15 amino acids. Looked up from germline, CDR1 is NNHDY and CDR2 is SYVADS. V was clipped by 2 bases and J by 0 bases; unmatched bases: 3. The CDR3 spells CASSDWGNSAETLYF. CDR3 DNA (partial): TGTGCCAGCAGTGACTGGGGGAATAGTGCAGAA.

In its sample, this clone ranks as medium-sized (0.01 to 0.1%). Mouse gene names apply. Sequencing ends 4 residues short of the CDR3 end; the germline J gene provides the rest. This rearrangement joins TRBV19 to TRBJ2-5, with 12 bases matching TRBD2. This CDR3 is built from 16 residues. With 5 bases clipped from V and 2 bases from J, the junction kept 6 bases outside the gene matches. CDR1 and CDR2 from the germline V gene are FNHDT and SITEND (reference sequence). Partial CDR3 DNA: TGTGCCAGCAGCGCCGGGACTGGGGGGACCCAAGAC. Translated: CASSAGTGGTQD. The whole CDR3 protein reads CASSAGTGGTQDTQYF.

This clone is judged large. Each gene name is a mouse one. The CDR3 goes on 4 residues after the read ends, and that part is filled in from the germline J gene. This chain joins TRBV19 and TRBJ2-7; 7 positions agree with TRBD1. Trimming at V came to 1 base and at J to 2 bases, leaving 3 bases not matched to a gene. The CDR3 sequence is 14 residues long. Germline CDR1 is FNHDT and CDR2 is SITEND (reference sequence). The CDR3 region is CASSIWDSPYEQYF. The CDR3 bases that were read are TGTGCCAGCAGTATATGGGACAGCCCCTAT.

The sample holds many counts of this clone. Mouse germline and gene names are used. Read data end 4 residues before the CDR3 end; the end is taken from the germline J gene. This chain uses TRBV19 with TRBJ2-1; 8 bases line up with TRBD2. The germline V gene encodes CDR1 FNHDT and CDR2 SITEND (reference sequence). The CDR3 totals 15 residues. J was trimmed by 1 base and V by 5 bases; bases with no gene match: 5. The CDR3 loop is CASRRLGGNYAEQFF. CDR3 DNA, as far as it was read: TGTGCCAGCAGGAGGCTGGGGGGAAACTATGCT.

To note about this clone: The gene symbols are mouse symbols. The DNA ends 4 residues before the CDR3 does, and the rest of the CDR3 is filled in from the germline J gene. This chain connects TRBV13-3 to TRBJ1-1; 8 bases line up with TRBD1. CDR1 is NNHDY and CDR2 is SYVADS in the germline V gene. CDR3 length equals 14 residues. Trimming removed 5 bases from V and 3 bases from J; junction bases left unmatched: 6. CDR3: CASSPQGADTEVFF. CDR3 DNA (partial): TGTGCCAGCAGCCCTCAGGGGGCTGACACA.

With regard to this clone: The genes are named according to mouse. Sequencing ends 4 residues short of the CDR3 end; the germline J gene provides the rest. The V gene is TRBV31, the J gene TRBJ2-3; a possible D gene is TRBD2 (5 bases). Germline CDR1 GKSSPN, CDR2 SITVG. The CDR3 has 13 amino acids. Trimming took 4 bases from V and 0 from J, leaving 8 bases between them. The CDR3 sequence is CAWMGSSAETLYF. CDR3 bases read: TGTGCCTGGATGGGGTCTAGTGCAGAA.

By sample fraction, this clone is medium-sized (0.01 to 0.1%). Gene names denote mouse genes. The read terminates 4 residues before the CDR3 end, so the remaining end is supplied by the germline J gene. The chain couples TRBV19 to TRBJ1-2; tentative D call: TRBD1 (6 bases). Germline V lookup: CDR1 FNHDT, CDR2 SITEND (reference sequence). CDR3 length: 14 residues. Trimming pared 5 bases from V and 1 base from J, leaving 12 bases between. The CDR3 bases that were read are TGTGCCAGCAGACCGGGACATTTAAACTCC. It specifies CASRPGHLNS. The entire CDR3 sequence reads CASRPGHLNSDYTF.

This clone was observed a few times. The genes are named according to mouse. The read gets to within 4 residues of the CDR3 end, and the germline J gene fills in the rest. The rearrangement joins TRBV29 to TRBJ2-5; D possibly corresponds to TRBD1 (6 bases). The germline V and J ends were trimmed by 7 bases and 3 bases, with 17 bases remaining between them. Germline-derived CDR1 and CDR2 are MSHET and SYDVDS. The CDR3 sequence is 15 residues long. CDR3: CASNQTPGQQDTQYF. Incomplete CDR3 DNA: TGTGCTAGCAACCAAACCCCGGGACAACAAGAC.

The sample holds many counts of this clone. Mouse gene names and germline throughout. The CDR3 sequence is CASSQDGGRTEVFF. The part of the CDR3 DNA that was read is TGTGCCAGCAGCCAAGATGGGGGGCGGACA. The chain couples TRBV5 to TRBJ1-1, with D possibly TRBD1 on 6 matching bases. The read halts 4 residues ahead of the CDR3 end, with the missing end drawn from the germline J gene. Germline assignment: CDR1 LGHNA and CDR2 YNLKQL (reference sequence). This CDR3 is built from 14 residues.

This clone was picked up a small number of times. Gene names denote mouse genes. The read ends 4 residues early relative to the CDR3; the germline J gene fills the gap. The genes are TRBV4 and TRBJ2-5; 8 bases match TRBD2. CDR1 is LGHDT, CDR2 YNNKQL, per germline (reference sequence). CDR3 size: 14 residues. Trimming cost V 5 bases and J 3 bases; bases outside gene matches: 4. The sequenced part of the CDR3 DNA is TGTGCCAGCAGCCGGACTGGGAGACAAGAC. Translated: CASSRTGRQD. The CDR3 as a whole reads CASSRTGRQDTQYF.

The sample holds many counts of this clone. Genes here carry mouse names. The CDR3 end lies 4 residues beyond the end of the read and is filled in from the germline J gene. J is TRBJ2-5 and V is TRBV13-3, with unresolved D. The germline V and J ends were trimmed by 2 bases and 0 bases, with 4 bases remaining between them. This CDR3 is built from 13 residues. Per the germline V gene, CDR1 is NNHDY and CDR2 is SYVADS. The sequenced part of the CDR3 DNA is TGTGCCAGCAGTGACCAAAACCAAGAC. It is translated as CASSDQNQD. The entire CDR3 is CASSDQNQDTQYF.

This clone was detected ten times or more. Gene and germline names: mouse. The read ends 4 residues early relative to the CDR3; the germline J gene fills the gap. This chain links TRBV1 with TRBJ1-2, with TRBD1 matching 8 bases. CDR1 NSQYPW and CDR2 LRSPGD come from the germline V gene (reference sequence). Trimming removed 0 bases from V and 4 bases from J; junction bases left unmatched: 4. The CDR3 spans 15 residues. CDR3 DNA, as far as it was read: TGCACCTGCAGTGCAGATCCAGGGGGCGCCTCC. It encodes CTCSADPGGAS. The full-length CDR3 reads as CTCSADPGGASDYTF.

This clone is medium-sized by share. Each gene name is a mouse one. The read ends 4 residues shy of where the CDR3 ends; the end is completed using the germline J gene. The genes are TRBV13-2 and TRBJ2-7; D not certain. Trimming took 3 bases from V and 3 from J, leaving 10 bases between them. The CDR3 extends over 13 amino acids. Germline V lookup: CDR1 NNHNN, CDR2 SYGAGS (reference sequence). The CDR3 spells CASGAPDIYEQYF. CDR3 DNA (partial): TGTGCCAGCGGTGCCCCCGACATCTAT.

This clone was seen ten or more times. Germline and genes: mouse. The sequence runs out 4 residues before the end of the CDR3; the remainder is reconstructed from the germline J gene. This chain joins TRBV1 and TRBJ1-1; a possible D gene is TRBD1 (5 bases). The V gene's germline CDR1 is NSQYPW and CDR2 LRSPGD (reference sequence). This CDR3 region has 14 residues. CDR3 DNA (partial): TGCACCTGCAGTGCAGATCCGGGGGGAACA. This translates into CTCSADPGGT. The full CDR3 reads CTCSADPGGTEVFF.

This clone is labeled as medium-sized. Genes and germline come from the mouse. Read sequence stops 4 residues before the CDR3 end, and the germline J gene provides the missing end. This sequence joins TRBV17 and TRBJ2-7, with 8 bases fitting TRBD2. There are 14 residues in the CDR3. In germline, CDR1 is MNHDT, CDR2 YYDKIL. CDR3 residues: CASSRGWGAYEQYF. CDR3 DNA, as far as it was read: TGTGCTAGCAGTAGAGGCTGGGGGGCTTAT.

In this sample, this clone turned up a few times. Gene and germline names: mouse. The read comes to an end 4 residues before the CDR3 does, leaving the germline J gene to fill in the end. The J gene is TRBJ1-1, the V gene TRBV5, with unresolved D. V was cut by 2 bases and J by 3 bases, with 7 bases left in between. The CDR3 length is 13 residues. Germline V gene sequence: CDR1 LGHNA, CDR2 YNLKQL (reference sequence). Partial CDR3 DNA: TGTGCCAGCAGCCAAAAGGGTGACACA. Translating gives CASSQKGDT. The full CDR3 protein is CASSQKGDTEVFF.

This clone has ten or more counts. Germline and genes here are mouse. The missing CDR3 end, 4 residues past where the read stops, is filled in from the germline J gene. The V call is TRBV16, the J call TRBJ2-5; TRBD1 matches at 10 bases. Germline loops: CDR1 SGHSA, CDR2 FRNQAP. The CDR3 consists of 14 residues. The CDR3 reads CASSAGTGEDTQYF. Incomplete CDR3 DNA: TGTGCAAGCAGCGCGGGGACAGGGGAAGAC.

This clone has more than one count but fewer than ten. Germline and genes here are mouse. With the read ending 4 residues before the CDR3 end, the germline J gene is used to fill in that end. J is TRBJ2-7 and V is TRBV13-2, with unresolved D. Germline lookup yields CDR1 NNHNN and CDR2 SYGAGS (reference sequence). The ends were cut back, 6 bases at V and 0 bases at J, with 7 bases in the middle. This CDR3 contains 12 residues. CDR3 bases read: TGTGCCAGCGTAGACAACTCCTAT. It yields the protein CASVDNSY. The complete CDR3 sequence is CASVDNSYEQYF.

This clone was seen a few times. The genes and germline here are from mouse. The read gets to within 4 residues of the CDR3 end, and the germline J gene fills in the rest. The rearrangement joins TRBV13-2 to TRBJ1-1; a weak D match, TRBD1 (6 bases). Looked up from germline, CDR1 is NNHNN and CDR2 is SYGAGS (reference sequence). This CDR3 region has 14 residues. Incomplete CDR3 DNA: TGTGCCAGCGGTGAGGACGGGGGGGGCGGA. Protein: CASGEDGGGG. The entire CDR3 sequence reads CASGEDGGGGEVFF.

This clone is categorized as medium-sized. These gene names are mouse names. CDR3 DNA (partial): TGTGCCAGCAGTATACCAGGGGCTAGTGCAGAA. Translating it yields CASSIPGASAE. The CDR3 reads in full as CASSIPGASAETLYF. The chain combines TRBV19 with TRBJ2-3; tentative D call: TRBD1 (6 bases). The CDR3 goes on 4 residues after the read ends, and that part is filled in from the germline J gene. The CDR3 contains 15 residues. With 1 base removed from V and 0 bases from J, the gap between germline ends came to 9 bases. Germline V lookup: CDR1 FNHDT, CDR2 SITEND (reference sequence).

The sample holds a few counts of this clone. Gene labels here are mouse ones. The read comes to an end 4 residues before the CDR3 does, leaving the germline J gene to fill in the end. The gene calls are TRBV13-1 and TRBJ2-4; 7 nucleotides match TRBD2. V shed 5 bases and J 0 bases; nucleotides not matched to a gene: 0. Looked up from germline, CDR1 is NSHNY and CDR2 is SYGAGN. The CDR3 runs to 13 residues. The DNA read from the CDR3 is TGTGCCAGCAGGGGGGGGAGTCAAAAC. Amino acids: CASRGGSQN. The whole CDR3 reads CASRGGSQNTLYF.

Relative to its sample, this clone is medium-sized. Mouse names are used for the genes. The CDR3 is cut off 4 residues early in the read; its end comes from the germline J gene. The chain combines TRBV1 with TRBJ2-1; 9 bases map to TRBD1. CDR3 size: 15 residues. Germline lookup yields CDR1 NSQYPW and CDR2 LRSPGD (reference sequence). J lost 1 base, V lost 3 bases, and 1 base had no gene match. CDR3 DNA, as far as it was read: TGCACCTGCAGTGCGGGACAGGGAAACTATGCT. The encoded protein is CTCSAGQGNYA. The full-length CDR3 reads as CTCSAGQGNYAEQFF.

In its sample, this clone ranks as medium-sized. The listed genes are named as in mouse. The CDR3 is cut off 4 residues early in the read; its end comes from the germline J gene. This chain uses TRBV19 with TRBJ2-4; D is perhaps TRBD2 (6 bases). Trimming stripped 0 bases from V and 1 base from J, with 6 bases between. The V gene's germline CDR1 is FNHDT and CDR2 SITEND (reference sequence). The CDR3 is 14 residues long. CDR3 DNA (partial): TGTGCCAGCAGTATAGCTGGGGGTCAAAAC. This encodes CASSIAGGQN. From start to end, the CDR3 is CASSIAGGQNTLYF.

In this sample, this clone is medium-sized (0.01 to 0.1%). Mouse gene names apply. The read gets to within 4 residues of the CDR3 end, and the germline J gene fills in the rest. This chain joins TRBV13-1 and TRBJ2-2; 9 positions agree with TRBD2. Germline V gene sequence: CDR1 NSHNY, CDR2 SYGAGN. The junction had 6 bases not matched to a gene; V was cut back by 0 bases and J by 6 bases. CDR3 length equals 16 residues. This chain's CDR3 is CASSDDWGEGPGQLYF. The CDR3 bases that were read are TGTGCCAGCAGTGATGACTGGGGGGAGGGTCCCGGG.

In its sample, this clone was seen many times. Genes and germline come from the mouse. The read terminates 4 residues ahead of where the CDR3 ends, so the germline J gene completes it. The chain links TRBV13-2 to TRBJ2-1; 8 bases agree with TRBD1. V shed 5 bases, J shed 3 bases, and the junction held 4 bases outside the gene matches. The CDR3 is 14 amino acids. CDR1 and CDR2 (germline): NNHNN, SYGAGS (reference sequence). The CDR3 loop is CASGQGARYAEQFF. The CDR3 bases that were read are TGTGCCAGCGGGCAGGGGGCGCGCTATGCT.